This entry lists 9 T cell receptor beta chains sequenced from one sample in a study of regulatory T cells in long-lasting Graves disease. Relying on iRepertoire HTBI primers and Arm-PCR of CDR3 regions, the team built TCR beta libraries. Each CDR3 protein is one row after TCRdb ran MiXCR on the multiplex PCR reads. The table has roughly 420,000 distinct CDR3 sequences, 12% to 15% seen once; the top ten hold under 20%. Noted time point: newly diagnosed GD, antithyroid drugs for less than 3 months. Extracted PBMC RNA gave rise to the TCR library. These data also featured in a second study, about T cells in Graves' hyperthyroidism and ophthalmopathy.

This sample comprised peripheral blood mononuclear cells (PBMCs), obtained at new diagnosis, from a patient treated with antithyroid drugs. The origin of the receptors is a woman between 50 and 59 years old with Graves disease.

This clonotype appeared many times. The chain couples TRBV30 to TRBJ2-1; D gene uncertain. The CDR3 spans 15 residues. Trimming shortened V by 0 bases and J by 0 bases, and 9 bases separated the two germline ends. In germline, CDR1 is GTSNPN, CDR2 SVGIG (reference sequence). The CDR3: CAWSVLRSSYNEQFF. The CDR3 DNA follows: TGTGCCTGGAGTGTACTAAGGAGCTCCTACAATGAGCAGTTCTTC.

This rearrangement joins TRBV6-4 to TRBJ1-1, with 8 bases matching TRBD1. CDR1 is MRHNA, CDR2 SNTAGT, per germline. V lost 7 bases to trimming and J lost 4 bases; unmatched junction nucleotides: 5. This CDR3 contains 13 residues. The CDR3 bases are TGTGCCAGCAAAAATACAGGGGGCACTGAAGCTTTCTTT. Its protein product is CASKNTGGTEAFF.

The chain combines TRBV5-1 with TRBJ2-7, with 7 positions matching TRBD2. The J segment lost 0 bases and the V segment lost 0 bases, leaving 6 bases of the junction unmatched. Germline lookup yields CDR1 SGHRS and CDR2 YFSETQ. This CDR3 region has 16 residues. The CDR3 spells CASSLALGGNSYEQYF. The CDR3 DNA reads as TGCGCCAGCAGCTTGGCTCTGGGGGGGAACTCCTACGAGCAGTACTTC.

This clonotype was observed many times. J is TRBJ1-1 and V is TRBV10-3; D is ambiguous. CDR3 length: 11 residues. Germline V gene sequence: CDR1 ENHRY, CDR2 SYGVKD. The V end was cut by 5 bases, the J end by 3 bases, with 4 bases between. CDR3 region: CAISSDTEAFF. DNA of the CDR3: TGTGCCATCAGTTCCGACACTGAAGCTTTCTTT.

This clonotype occurred a few times. V and J are TRBV5-1 and TRBJ2-1; 13 bases agree with TRBD2. Germline CDR1 SGHRS, CDR2 YFSETQ. This CDR3 has 15 residues. V gave up 4 bases and J gave up 8 bases; unmatched junction bases: 6. The CDR3 coding sequence is TGCGCCAGCAGCCTCGGACTAGCGGGAGAGGATGAGCAGTTCTTC. Protein product: CASSLGLAGEDEQFF.

At least ten counts were recorded for this clonotype. The gene calls are TRBV29-1 and TRBJ2-7, with TRBD1 matching 7 bases. The CDR3 has 14 amino acids. Trimming removed 4 bases from V and 0 bases from J; junction bases left unmatched: 6. Germline CDR1 reads SQVTM; CDR2 reads ANQGSEA. The DNA of the CDR3 is TGCAGCGTTGGAGGGGGCAGTTTCTCCTACGAGCAGTACTTC. This encodes CSVGGGSFSYEQYF.

This clonotype has a count of ten or more. V usage is TRBV2 and J usage is TRBJ1-2, with D possibly TRBD1 on 5 matching bases. Germline V gene data show CDR1 as SNHLY and CDR2 as FYNNEI. The CDR3 totals 14 residues. The V gene lost 4 bases and the J gene lost 4 bases, with 13 bases spanning the gap. CDR3 DNA: TGTGCCAGCAGTGTTGGCAGGGCTGCCTATGGCTACACCTTC. As protein: CASSVGRAAYGYTF.

This clonotype was counted many times. This chain connects TRBV28 to TRBJ1-1; 10 bases line up with TRBD1. V lost 7 bases to trimming and J lost 1 base; unmatched junction nucleotides: 12. This CDR3 region has 17 residues. In germline, CDR1 is MDHEN, CDR2 SYDVKM. Written as DNA, the CDR3 is TGTGCCAGCATCATCAGACAGGGGGCTCAACCGAACACTGAAGCTTTCTTT. It translates to CASIIRQGAQPNTEAFF.

This clonotype appeared a few times. The rearrangement links TRBV7-9 to TRBJ2-1; the match to TRBD2 covers 8 bases. The CDR3 runs to 17 residues. CDR1 and CDR2 from the germline V gene are SEHNR and FQNEAQ (reference sequence). The junction had 17 bases not matched to a gene; V was cut back by 6 bases and J by 7 bases. CDR3 sequence: CASRSAGVSGSMNEQFF. The CDR3 region has the DNA TGTGCCAGCAGATCCGCGGGGGTGAGCGGGAGTATGAATGAGCAGTTCTTC.